The sequence of this T cell receptor beta chain was determined in a study of T cell repertoires in cytomegalovirus infection. Whole-study results and caveats: Within the response measured ex vivo, HLA-C-restricted CMV-specific TCR beta clonotypes were dominant.

For this clonotype: Its antigen is as yet unknown.

TCRdb used MiXCR to reprocess the reads, holding one entry per CDR3 protein. The table lists tens of thousands of distinct CDR3 sequences, approximately 22% of them singletons. Germline values: CDR1 GTSNPN, CDR2 SVGIG (reference sequence). Trimming took 5 bases from V and 4 from J, leaving 11 bases between them. The CDR3 length is 12 residues. Sequencing was performed on PBMCs, sequenced either directly or after in vitro stimulation (not recorded which). The V and J genes are TRBV30 and TRBJ1-1; tentatively, D is TRBD1 (5 bases). The source of this sequence is a human donor in good health (CMV status not recorded). Some clones in this sample may be carry-over from other donors' samples. The CDR3 bases are TGTGCCTGGGCTACAGGTCCCACTGAAGCTTTCTTT. Protein sequence: CAWATGPTEAFF.